The sequence of this T cell receptor (beta chain) was determined in a study of cytomegalovirus exposure and HLA in healthy donors. Overall study results and limits: A few chains tied to CMV proved CMV antigen-specific in vitro. What a later analysis reportedly showed was that an Asian-associated ancestry cluster had fewer N-insertions than the approximately 700-donor mean.

Amplification used 60 Vbeta primers and 13 Jbeta primers. Method: immunoSEQ multiplex PCR; TCRdb's copy keeps in-frame clones and lacks some. The table has around 280,000 clones, 70% to 90% seen once. As concerns this clone: Its specificity is unknown.

Trimming removed 1 base at V and 6 bases at J, with 9 bases between. Germline CDR1 and CDR2: SQVTM and ANQGSEA. CDR3 size: 12 residues. The sequence was obtained from a woman between 18 and 29 years old in good health and CMV-seronegative. The V gene is TRBV29-1, the J gene TRBJ2-5, with a tentative D call TRBD2 (6 bases). Sequencing input: PBMCs. The CDR3 loop is CSVEVGGQTQYF. The DNA for the CDR3 is TGCAGCGTTGAAGTCGGGGGTCAGACCCAGTACTTC.